This TCR beta chain was recovered during a study of cytotoxic CD8 clonotypes in ibrutinib-treated CLL (dated by TCRdb to about 2021). Notes on the research overall: In this cohort, approximately 14 patients were treatment-naive and under 13 were relapsed/refractory, while roughly 17 had unmutated IGHV. Partial responses were observed in roughly 24 patients and complete responses in 2; after a median follow-up of about 69 months, remission was maintained in 14 patients and progression was observed in approximately 12. The response samples were drawn at a median of roughly eleven months into treatment, with a range of about 6 to 40 months. On average, each sample yielded 250,000 to 300,000 productive templates and tens of thousands of productive rearrangements. Longitudinal samples were obtainable from about 30% of the roughly 90 participants in the trial. Cryopreserved peripheral blood mononuclear cells were collected before treatment, at response, and at either disease progression or sustained remission. Patients were still on ibrutinib when every remission and progressive disease sample was collected.

This specimen's time point label, per the study, means: approximately 11 months on ibrutinib. For TCR beta library preparation, about 2 micrograms of genomic DNA was extracted from cryopreserved PBMCs. High-throughput TCR beta sequencing was performed on longitudinal blood samples from CLL patients receiving ibrutinib monotherapy. The patients were enrolled in a single-center, open-label phase 2 trial of ibrutinib monotherapy. The goal of deep resolution MiSeq sequencing was a depth between 1 in 1 million and 1 in 200,000 T cells, and coverage averaged 10x per clonotype. The immunoSEQ hsTCRB Kit was used to generate the TCR beta libraries. The published analysis was carried out like this. ImmunoSEQ Data Assistant and ImmunoSEQ Analyzer were used for data analysis, and V, D and J genes were assigned according to IMGT definitions. Clonality, which ranges from 0 to 1, was calculated as one minus the normalized Shannon entropy of productive rearrangement frequencies. Only overrepresented clonotypes making up at least 0.05% of the repertoire of each patient were included in the public clonotype analysis. Repertoires from some 13 age-matched healthy donors in immuneACCESS were used as clonality controls. What TCRdb holds here is the immuneACCESS table cut down to in-frame rearrangements. Part of the clones is not present; checked against another copy, under half of the missing clones reflect an unresolved V gene, and the others are unexplained. That table is the source of V, J and clone size, and D and trimming were worked out from the DNA. This sample lists under 150,000 clones; 75% to 95% were detected once. The ten biggest clones cover about 10% of the sample.

The CDR3, from cysteine to phenylalanine, totals 14 residues. The sequence is cut down to CDR3 DNA, 42 bases in frame from base 1. V sheds 2 bases and J sheds 0 bases, leaving 4 bases between their ends. The germline V gene encodes CDR1 SNHLY and CDR2 FYNNEI. In regard to this clone: Its target antigen remains unknown. The sample holds no much larger clone one base away, and base qualities are not on file.

The investigation overall reported the following: Sustained-remission and progressing patients did not have matched sampling times, and lymph node repertoires were not examined. At baseline, clonality was higher than in age-matched healthy donors and showed a strong correlation with circulating CD8+ T-cell counts. Public clonotypes were found to be uncommon and were observed to contract or remain stable during treatment; the increase in clonality was shown to reflect expansion of private clonotypes at ibrutinib response. Clonality increased at ibrutinib response, stayed stable in sustained remission, and fell back toward baseline at progression.

This sequence originates from a human donor with chronic lymphocytic leukemia. The sample consisted of PBMCs, taken after 12 months of ibrutinib treatment. Recombination connected TRBV2 to TRBJ2-2, with no reliable assignment of the D segment. At the DNA level, the sequence is TGTGCCAGCAGTGAACTAGCGAACACCGGGGAGCTGTTTTTT. This yields the protein CASSELANTGELFF.